The clone carrying this T cell receptor (beta chain) was seen many times. V lost 1 base and J 0 bases, leaving 13 bases between the germline ends. CDR1 and CDR2 (germline): MGHRA, YSYEKL. This CDR3 has 16 amino acids. A universal primer site arose from template switching, and cDNA bore unique molecular identifiers. TCRdb independently ran MiXCR on the 5' RACE reads; one entry per CDR3 protein. The profile shows 300,000 to 350,000 distinct CDR3 sequences, more than 9% of them singletons. This entry belongs to a study of identical twins. This same sample was also part of a study on yellow fever vaccine responses in identical twins.

The sample was CD8+ T cells sorted from blood. The sequence derives from a woman aged 18-29 years in good health. The V call is TRBV4-1, the J call TRBJ2-7, with D possibly being TRBD1 or TRBD2 (6 bases each). The CDR3 sequence is CASSQVGGGDSYEQYV. CDR3 coding DNA: TGCGCCAGCAGCCAAGTGGGGGGCGGGGACTCCTACGAGCAGTACGTC.